A single sample is the source of the 6 T cell receptor beta chains below, sequenced in a study of graft-versus-host responses after intestinal transplantation. Sequenced by immunoSEQ multiplex PCR; TCRdb stores in-frame clones only, minus some. The data show approximately 32,000 clones, around 96% seen once. The sample here was PBMCs, taken 16 days after intestinal transplant. The receptors were gathered from a human patient who received an intestinal transplant, so some T cells may come from the graft donor.

The V gene is TRBV7-6, the J gene TRBJ2-7, with 7 bases lining up with TRBD2. J gave up 6 bases and V 5 bases, and 13 bases lay outside the gene matches. CDR3 size: 15 residues. Germline CDR1 is SGHVS and CDR2 is FNYEAQ. CDR3 sequence reads: CASSPSVREGGEQYF. The CDR3 region has the DNA TGTGCCAGCAGCCCATCAGTTAGGGAGGGCGGCGAGCAGTACTTC.

The genes are TRBV6-4 and TRBJ2-3, with D perhaps TRBD2 (5 bases). Germline assignment: CDR1 MRHNA and CDR2 SNTAGT. Trimming removed 4 bases at V and 6 bases at J, with 23 bases between. The CDR3 length is 17 residues. CDR3 nucleotide sequence: TGTGCCAGCAGTGCCCGCTTTCCGGTATCCTCGGGGGATACGCAGTATTTT. It yields the protein CASSARFPVSSGDTQYF.

The V call is TRBV18, the J call TRBJ1-2, with D unresolved. The germline V gene encodes CDR1 KGHSH and CDR2 LQKENI. V was clipped by 2 bases and J by 7 bases, with 14 bases between them. This CDR3 has 14 residues. The CDR3: CASSPNGSGSGYTF. CDR3 in DNA: TGTGCCAGCTCACCAAACGGTTCCGGAAGTGGCTACACCTTC. The entire variable domain, with the rest obtained from reference TRBV18 and TRBJ1-2, is as follows: NAGVMQNPRHLVRRRGQEARLRCSPMKGHSHVYWYRQLPEEGLKFMVYLQKENIIDESGMPKERFSAEFPKEGPSILRIQQVVRGDSAAYFCASSPNGSGSGYTFGSGTRLTVV.

The genes are TRBV27 and TRBJ1-3, with TRBD1 as a possible D gene (5 bases). This CDR3 region has 13 residues. Germline assignment: CDR1 MNHEY and CDR2 SMNVEV (reference sequence). Trimming removed 4 bases at V and 4 bases at J, with 8 bases between. The CDR3 here is CASSSQGGNTIYF. The CDR3, as DNA: TGTGCCAGCAGTTCCCAGGGAGGAAACACCATATATTTT.

This sequence joins TRBV18 and TRBJ1-4; 7 nucleotides agree with TRBD1. CDR3 length equals 15 residues. Germline V lookup: CDR1 KGHSH, CDR2 LQKENI. The ends lost 1 base at V and 7 bases at J; junction bases unmatched: 6. This chain's CDR3 is CASSPQGAVGEKLFF. DNA for the CDR3: TGTGCCAGCTCACCACAGGGGGCGGTGGGTGAAAAACTGTTTTTT.

The J gene is TRBJ2-5, the V gene TRBV5-3; TRBD2 agrees at 9 bases. TRBV5-3 is placed among ORFs of uncertain function. The V and J ends lost 0 bases and 3 bases, in that order; junction bases with no gene match: 6. The CDR3 extends over 16 amino acids. This CDR3 is CARSLAGLAGKETQYF. In DNA form, the CDR3 reads TGTGCCAGAAGCTTGGCCGGCCTAGCGGGAAAAGAGACCCAGTACTTC.